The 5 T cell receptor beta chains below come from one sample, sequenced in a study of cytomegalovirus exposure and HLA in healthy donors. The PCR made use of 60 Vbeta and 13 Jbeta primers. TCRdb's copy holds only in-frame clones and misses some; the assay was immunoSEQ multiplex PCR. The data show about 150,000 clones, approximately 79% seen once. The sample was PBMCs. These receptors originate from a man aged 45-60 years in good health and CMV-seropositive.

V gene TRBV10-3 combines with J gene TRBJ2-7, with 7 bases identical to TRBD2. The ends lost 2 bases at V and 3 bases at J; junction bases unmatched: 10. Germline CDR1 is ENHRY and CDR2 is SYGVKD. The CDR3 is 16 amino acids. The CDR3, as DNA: TGTGCCATCAGTGAGCTCGATCTAGCGGCCCACTACGAGCAGTACTTC. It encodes CAISELDLAAHYEQYF.

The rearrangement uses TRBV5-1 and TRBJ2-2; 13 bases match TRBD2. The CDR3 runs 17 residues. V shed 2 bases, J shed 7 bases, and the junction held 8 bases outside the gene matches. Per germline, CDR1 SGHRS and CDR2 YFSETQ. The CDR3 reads CASSFELAGGPGGELFF. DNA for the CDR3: TGCGCCAGCAGCTTTGAACTAGCGGGAGGGCCTGGCGGGGAGCTGTTTTTT.

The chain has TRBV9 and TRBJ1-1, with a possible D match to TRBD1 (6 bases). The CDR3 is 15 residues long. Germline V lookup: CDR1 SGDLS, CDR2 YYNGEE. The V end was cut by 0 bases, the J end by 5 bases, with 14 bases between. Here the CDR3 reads CASSVDRVFNTEAFF. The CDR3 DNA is TGTGCCAGCAGCGTAGACAGGGTCTTTAATACTGAAGCTTTCTTT.

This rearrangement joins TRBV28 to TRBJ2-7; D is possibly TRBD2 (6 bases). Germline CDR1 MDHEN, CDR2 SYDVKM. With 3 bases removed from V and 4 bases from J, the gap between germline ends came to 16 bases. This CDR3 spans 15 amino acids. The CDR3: CASSLPGTQTYEQYF. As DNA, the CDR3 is TGTGCCAGCAGTTTGCCCGGGACTCAGACTTACGAGCAGTACTTC.

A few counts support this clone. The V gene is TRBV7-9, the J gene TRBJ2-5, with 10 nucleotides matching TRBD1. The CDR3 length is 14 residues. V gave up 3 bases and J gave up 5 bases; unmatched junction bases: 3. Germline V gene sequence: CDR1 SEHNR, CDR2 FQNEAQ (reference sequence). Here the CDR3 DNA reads TGTGCCAGCAGCTTCGACAGGGGGCCGGAGACCCAGTACTTC. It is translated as CASSFDRGPETQYF.